This T cell receptor (beta chain) was captured in a study of blood T cells in healthy people across ages. Trimming shortened V by 2 bases and J by 1 base, and 8 bases separated the two germline ends. The germline V gene has CDR1 MGHDK and CDR2 SYGVNS. The CDR3 sequence is 14 residues long. The second PCR ran roughly 6 to 11 cycles with a sample-barcoded 5' primer and J-beta primers. TCRdb analysed the 5' RACE reads with MiXCR anew, one entry per CDR3 protein. In the table there are hundreds of thousands of distinct CDR3 sequences, 32% of which are singletons. Study-level points and caveats: It was the long-lived donors that had more naive CD4+ cells and higher diversity than aged donors. Changes seen in expanded clonotypes were possibly confounded by donor CMV status left unknown.

This clonotype was found many times. Its antigen is unidentified. The chain is built from TRBV25-1 and TRBJ2-5; D is perhaps TRBD1 (6 bases). The receptor was isolated from a woman older than 75 in good health. Sample: blood. The CDR3 protein is CASSEMGAQETQYF. The CDR3 nucleotides are TGTGCCAGCAGTGAAATGGGGGCCCAAGAGACCCAGTACTTC.